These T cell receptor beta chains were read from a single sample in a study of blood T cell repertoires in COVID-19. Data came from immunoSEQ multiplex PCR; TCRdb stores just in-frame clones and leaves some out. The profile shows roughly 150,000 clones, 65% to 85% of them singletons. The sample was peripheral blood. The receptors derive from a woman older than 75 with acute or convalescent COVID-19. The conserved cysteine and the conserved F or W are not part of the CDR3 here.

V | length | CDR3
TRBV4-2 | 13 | ASKTGAYSNQPQH
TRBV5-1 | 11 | ASSHGSFNEQF
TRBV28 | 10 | ASSLSPDGYT
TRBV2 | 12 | ASSLQGYNQPQH
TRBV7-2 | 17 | ASSLVPTGGLAGGGEQF
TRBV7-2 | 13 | ASSVGDIPSYEQY
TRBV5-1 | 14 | ASSFRGDSNTGELF
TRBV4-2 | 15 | ASSQDIRRRGTDTQY
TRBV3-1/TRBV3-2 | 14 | ASSLASGSGTDTQY
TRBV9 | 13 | ASSAGTSGTFEQY
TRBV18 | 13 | ASSFSTGNDSPLH
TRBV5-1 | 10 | ASSPQGYEQY
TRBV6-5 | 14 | ASSYSTGIYNSPLH
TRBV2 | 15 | ASRIDRQAYSNQPQH
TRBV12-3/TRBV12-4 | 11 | ASSQGAGQPQH
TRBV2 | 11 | ASSVIGVETQY
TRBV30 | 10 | AWSPGSGEQF
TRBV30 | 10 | AWSVLGEKLF
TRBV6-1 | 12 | ASSEVGPRGEQY
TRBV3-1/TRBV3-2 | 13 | ASSQPGTGRETQY
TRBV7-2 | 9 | ASSSLYEQY
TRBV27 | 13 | ASSKFKGDWQPQH
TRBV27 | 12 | ASRGLGKGGELF
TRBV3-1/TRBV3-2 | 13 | ASSPQDRGNTEAF
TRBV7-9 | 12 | ASSLGPGPSPLH
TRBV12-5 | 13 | ASGLRQGSNQPQH
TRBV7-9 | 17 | ASSLSPPSAGLSSYEQY
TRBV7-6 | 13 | ASSIRLAGENEQF
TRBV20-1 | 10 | SASRGLGELF
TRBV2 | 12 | ASRDREGWYGYT
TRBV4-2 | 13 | ASSPQGYGANVLT
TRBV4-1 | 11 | ASSPDRQEEAF